The 5 T cell receptor beta chains given below trace back to one sample, sequenced in a study of T cell responses to AZD1222 COVID-19 vaccine. The data were produced by immunoSEQ multiplex PCR, yet TCRdb's version contains in-frame clones alone and is incomplete. The data show about 68,000 clones, roughly 90% seen once. This specimen was peripheral blood, taken on day 0 of AZD1222 vaccination. The receptors here all came from an adult in good health.

The V and J genes are TRBV4-2 and TRBJ1-3, with D uncertain. V shed 4 bases and J shed 4 bases, with 11 bases lying between them. The germline V gene has CDR1 LGHNA and CDR2 YNFKEQ. This CDR3 region has 14 residues. As DNA, the CDR3 is TGTGCCAGCAGCCGAGAGGGTGCGGGAAACACCATATATTTT. Its translation is CASSREGAGNTIYF.

The chain has TRBV3-1 (or the pseudogene TRBV3-2) and TRBJ2-3; D is possibly TRBD1 (6 bases). Per the germline V gene, CDR1 is LGHDT and CDR2 is YNNKEL (reference sequence). V lost 2 bases, J lost 5 bases, and 8 bases lay in between. The CDR3 totals 13 residues. The CDR3 region is CASSQRGQDTQYF. The CDR3 DNA follows: TGTGCCAGCAGCCAAAGGGGACAAGATACGCAGTATTTT.

V and J are TRBV19 and TRBJ1-5; TRBD1 agrees at 8 bases. Germline values: CDR1 LNHDA, CDR2 SQIVND (reference sequence). The CDR3 extends over 16 amino acids. J gave up 1 base and V 10 bases, and 12 bases lay outside the gene matches. The DNA of the CDR3 is TGTGCCACCAGAGACAGGGGTCATCAGAGCAATCAGCCCCAGCATTTT. Its protein product is CATRDRGHQSNQPQHF.

This chain connects TRBV9 to TRBJ2-7; D remains ambiguous. CDR3 length: 15 amino acids. CDR1 and CDR2 (germline): SGDLS, YYNGEE. Trimming cost V 0 bases and J 2 bases, with 12 bases left between them. This CDR3 is CASSVGASDAYEQYF. CDR3 in DNA: TGTGCCAGCAGCGTAGGGGCCAGTGATGCCTACGAGCAGTACTTC.

The chain carries TRBV5-6 and TRBJ1-2, with TRBD1 as a possible D gene (6 bases). CDR1 and CDR2 from the germline V gene are SGHDT and YYEEEE. CDR3 length: 14 amino acids. V lost 2 bases and J lost 8, with 16 bases in between. CDR3 amino acids: CASSLKPGARGYTF. The CDR3 DNA reads TGTGCCAGCAGCTTAAAACCAGGGGCTCGCGGCTACACCTTC.